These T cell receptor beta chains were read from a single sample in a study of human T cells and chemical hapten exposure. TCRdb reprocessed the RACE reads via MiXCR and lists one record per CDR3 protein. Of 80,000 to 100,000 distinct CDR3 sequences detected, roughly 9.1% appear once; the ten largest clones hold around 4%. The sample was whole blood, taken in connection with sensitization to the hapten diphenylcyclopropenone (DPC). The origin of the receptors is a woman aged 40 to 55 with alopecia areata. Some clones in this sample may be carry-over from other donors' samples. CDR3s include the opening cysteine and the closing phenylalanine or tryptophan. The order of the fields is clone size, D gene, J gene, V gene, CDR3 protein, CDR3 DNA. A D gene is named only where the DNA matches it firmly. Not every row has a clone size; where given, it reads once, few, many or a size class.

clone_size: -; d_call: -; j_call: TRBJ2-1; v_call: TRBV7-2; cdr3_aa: CASSLGTSSNEQFF; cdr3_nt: TGTGCCAGCAGCTTAGGTACTAGCTCCAATGAGCAGTTCTTC
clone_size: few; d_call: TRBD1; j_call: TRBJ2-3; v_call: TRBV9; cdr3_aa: CASSVRDRGLLSTDTQYF; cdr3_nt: TGTGCCAGCAGCGTAAGGGACAGGGGGCTCCTTAGCACAGATACGCAGTATTTT
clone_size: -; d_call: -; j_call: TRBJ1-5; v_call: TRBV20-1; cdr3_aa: CSATRGLGSNQPQHF; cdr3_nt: TGCAGTGCTACCCGGGGGCTAGGAAGCAATCAGCCCCAGCATTTT
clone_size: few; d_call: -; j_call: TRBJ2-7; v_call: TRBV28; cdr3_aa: CASSTRGLEQYF; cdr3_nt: TGTGCCAGCAGCACACGGGGGCTCGAGCAGTACTTC
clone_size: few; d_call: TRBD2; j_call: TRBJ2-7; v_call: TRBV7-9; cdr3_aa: CASSYTSGYEQYF; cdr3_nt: TGTGCCAGCAGCTATACTAGCGGATACGAGCAGTACTTC
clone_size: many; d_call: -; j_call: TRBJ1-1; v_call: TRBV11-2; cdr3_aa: CASSLRPITEAFF; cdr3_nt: TGTGCCAGCAGCTTAAGGCCTATCACTGAAGCTTTCTTT
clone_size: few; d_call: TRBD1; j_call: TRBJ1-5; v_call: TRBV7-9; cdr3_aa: CASSRGGLSNQPQHF; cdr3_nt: TGTGCCAGCAGCCGAGGGGGCTTGAGCAATCAGCCCCAGCATTTT
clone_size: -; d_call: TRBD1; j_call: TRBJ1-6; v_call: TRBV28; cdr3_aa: CASSRFGTGAYNSPLHF; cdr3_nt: TGTGCCAGCAGTCGTTTTGGAACAGGGGCCTATAATTCACCCCTCCACTTT
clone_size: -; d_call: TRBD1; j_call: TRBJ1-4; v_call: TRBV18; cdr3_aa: CASSPGTGGWTEKLFF; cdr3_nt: TGTGCCAGCTCACCCGGGACAGGGGGTTGGACTGAAAAACTGTTTTTT
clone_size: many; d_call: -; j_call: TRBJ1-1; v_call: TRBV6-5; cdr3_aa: CASSYSWQRDEAFF; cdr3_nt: TGTGCCAGCAGTTACTCCTGGCAGAGAGATGAAGCTTTCTTT
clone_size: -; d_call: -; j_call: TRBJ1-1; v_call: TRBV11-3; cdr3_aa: CASSIGDTEAFF; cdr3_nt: TGTGCCAGCAGCATCGGGGACACTGAAGCTTTCTTT
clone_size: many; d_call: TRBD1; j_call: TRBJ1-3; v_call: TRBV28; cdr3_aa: CASSFLDRGLGNTIYF; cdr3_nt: TGTGCCAGCAGTTTTCTGGACAGGGGGCTCGGAAACACCATATATTTT
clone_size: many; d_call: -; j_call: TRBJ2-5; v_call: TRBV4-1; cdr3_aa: CASSQAARREETQYF; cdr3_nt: TGCGCCAGCAGCCAAGCGGCTAGACGGGAAGAGACCCAGTACTTC
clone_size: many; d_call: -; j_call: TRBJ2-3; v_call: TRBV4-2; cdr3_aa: CASSPSWTTFTDTQYF; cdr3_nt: TGTGCCAGCAGCCCAAGCTGGACTACGTTCACAGATACGCAGTATTTT
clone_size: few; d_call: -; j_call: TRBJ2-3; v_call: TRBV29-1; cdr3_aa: CSATGSNTQYF; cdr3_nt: TGCAGCGCAACAGGGTCAAATACGCAGTATTTT
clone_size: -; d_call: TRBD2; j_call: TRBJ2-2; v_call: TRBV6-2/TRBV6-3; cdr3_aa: CASRRLAGGPDTGELFF; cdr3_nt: TGTGCCAGCAGGCGACTAGCGGGGGGGCCGGACACCGGGGAGCTGTTTTTT
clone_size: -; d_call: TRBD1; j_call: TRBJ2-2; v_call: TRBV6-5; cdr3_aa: CASSYWNGQGGELFF; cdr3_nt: TGTGCCAGCAGTTACTGGAACGGACAGGGCGGGGAGCTGTTTTTT
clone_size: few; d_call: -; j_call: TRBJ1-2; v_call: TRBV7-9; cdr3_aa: CASTGLDRSYGYTF; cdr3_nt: TGTGCCAGCACTGGGTTAGACAGAAGCTATGGCTACACCTTC
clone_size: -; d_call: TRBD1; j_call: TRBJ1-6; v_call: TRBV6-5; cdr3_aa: CASSYGQGDTLHF; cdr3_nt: TGTGCCAGCAGTTACGGCCAGGGGGACACCCTCCACTTT
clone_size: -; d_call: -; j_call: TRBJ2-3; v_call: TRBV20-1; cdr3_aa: CSARGGAWMNTQYF; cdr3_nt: TGTAGTGCTAGGGGGGGGGCCTGGATGAATACGCAGTATTTT
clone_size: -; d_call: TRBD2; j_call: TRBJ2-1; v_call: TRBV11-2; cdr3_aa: CASSSSGGPISIYNEQFF; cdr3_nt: TGTGCCAGCAGCTCTAGCGGGGGGCCGATCTCGATATACAATGAGCAGTTCTTC
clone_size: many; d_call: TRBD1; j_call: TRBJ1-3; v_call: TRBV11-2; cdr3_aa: CASSPMDRGVTIYF; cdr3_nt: TGTGCCAGCAGCCCGATGGACAGGGGGGTCACCATATATTTT